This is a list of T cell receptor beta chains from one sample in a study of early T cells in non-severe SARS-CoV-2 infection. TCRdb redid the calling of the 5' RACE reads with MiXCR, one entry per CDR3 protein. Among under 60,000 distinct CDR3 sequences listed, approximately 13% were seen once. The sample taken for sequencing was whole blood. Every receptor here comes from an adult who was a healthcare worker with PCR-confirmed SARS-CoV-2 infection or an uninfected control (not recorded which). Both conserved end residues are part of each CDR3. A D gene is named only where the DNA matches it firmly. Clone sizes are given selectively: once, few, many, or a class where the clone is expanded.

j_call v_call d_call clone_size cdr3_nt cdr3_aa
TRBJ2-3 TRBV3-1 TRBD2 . TGTGCCAGCAGCCTCTTAGCGGGAGGTAATACAGATACGCAGTATTTT CASSLLAGGNTDTQYF
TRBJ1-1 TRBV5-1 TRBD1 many TGCGCCAGCACCCGAACAGGGGTAACTGAAGCTTTCTTT CASTRTGVTEAFF
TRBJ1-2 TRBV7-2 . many TGTGCCAGCAGCTTGGACCTTAACTATGGCTACACCTTC CASSLDLNYGYTF
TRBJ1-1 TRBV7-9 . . TGTGCCAGCAGCTACCCGTCCACAGGGACTGAAGCTTTCTTT CASSYPSTGTEAFF
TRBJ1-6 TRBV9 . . TGTGCCAGCAGCGTCGCCCTACATCCCGGGAATTCACCCCTCCACTTT CASSVALHPGNSPLHF
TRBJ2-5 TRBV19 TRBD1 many TGTGCCAGTACTCGGACAGGGTCTCTAGGGGAGACCCAGTACTTC CASTRTGSLGETQYF
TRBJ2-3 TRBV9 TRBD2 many TGTGCCAGCAGCGTAAGCAGCGGGAGAGGGGTAGATACGCAGTATTTT CASSVSSGRGVDTQYF
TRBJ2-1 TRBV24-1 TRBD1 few TGTGCCACCAGTGATAGGGACAGGGGATCTAATGAGCAGTTCTTC CATSDRDRGSNEQFF
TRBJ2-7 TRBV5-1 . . TGCGCCAGCAGCTTCGGAGCTTCCTCCTACGAGCAGTACTTC CASSFGASSYEQYF
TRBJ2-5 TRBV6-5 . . TGTGCCAGCAGTTACTCTGGTACCACTCCCAGGACCCAGTACTTC CASSYSGTTPRTQYF
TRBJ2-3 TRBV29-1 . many TGCAGCGTTGGAAGGCAGGGGAGCACAGATACGCAGTATTTT CSVGRQGSTDTQYF
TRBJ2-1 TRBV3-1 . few TGTGCCAGCAGCCAAGGATCCTACAATGAGCAGTTCTTC CASSQGSYNEQFF
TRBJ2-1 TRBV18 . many TGTGCCAGCTCACCCGACCCCTCAAGCTCCTACAATGAGCAGTTCTTC CASSPDPSSSYNEQFF
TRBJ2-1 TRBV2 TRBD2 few TGTGCCAGCAGGAAGGGGACTATTGAGCAGTTCTTC CASRKGTIEQFF
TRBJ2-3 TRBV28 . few TGTGCCACCCGACATTCAGATACGCAGTATTTT CATRHSDTQYF
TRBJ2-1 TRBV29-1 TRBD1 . TGCAGCGTTGGGGGACAGGGGGCGAGGGTAGCGGGAGTGTCCTCCTACAATGAGCAGTTCTTC CSVGGQGARVAGVSSYNEQFF
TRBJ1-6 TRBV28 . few TGTGCCAGCAGTTCCCCGAGGGGCGTAGGGGCCTATAATTCACCCCTCCACTTT CASSSPRGVGAYNSPLHF
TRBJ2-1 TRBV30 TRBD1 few TGTGCCTGGAGTCATAGGGACAGGGGCAATAATGAGCAGTTCTTC CAWSHRDRGNNEQFF
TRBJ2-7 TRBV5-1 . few TGCGCCAGCAAGGGCGGGACCAGCTCCTACGAGCAGTACTTC CASKGGTSSYEQYF
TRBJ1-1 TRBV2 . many TGTGCCAGCAGTGAATCGGGTCTCGGAGCTTTCTTT CASSESGLGAFF
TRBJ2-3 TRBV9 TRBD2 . TGTGCCAGCAGCACCGGACTAGCGGGAGAGACAGATACGCAGTATTTT CASSTGLAGETDTQYF
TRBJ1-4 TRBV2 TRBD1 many TGTGCCAGCAGTGAAGACAGGGGGCCTAATGAAAAACTGTTTTTT CASSEDRGPNEKLFF
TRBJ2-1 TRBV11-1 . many TGTGCCAGCAGCTTTTTGCGGGACAGTTTCCGCAATGAGCAGTTCTTC CASSFLRDSFRNEQFF
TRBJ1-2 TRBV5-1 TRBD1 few TGCGCCAGCAGACGGACAGGGGTTAACTATGGCTACACCTTC CASRRTGVNYGYTF
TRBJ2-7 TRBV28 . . TGTGCCAGCAGTCGATCACAGCCCTACGAGCAGTACTTC CASSRSQPYEQYF
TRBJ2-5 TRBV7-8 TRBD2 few TGTGCCAGCAGCTTAGGAGCGGGAGGGACCACAGAGACCCAGTACTTC CASSLGAGGTTETQYF
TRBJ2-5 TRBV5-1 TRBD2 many TGCGCCAGCAGCTCTGGACTAGCGGGAGTAGAGACCCAGTACTTC CASSSGLAGVETQYF
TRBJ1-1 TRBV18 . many TGTGCCAGCTCACCAATTCCGAGGAACACTGAAGCTTTCTTT CASSPIPRNTEAFF
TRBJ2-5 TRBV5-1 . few TGCGCCAGCAGCCCCGATTGGGTTCAAGAGACCCAGTACTTC CASSPDWVQETQYF
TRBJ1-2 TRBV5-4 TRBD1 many TGTGCCAGCAGCTCCGGGACAGATCCTTATGGCTACACCTTC CASSSGTDPYGYTF
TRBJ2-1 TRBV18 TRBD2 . TGTGCCAGCTCACCACCGTCGGGGGGGTCCTACAATGAGCAGTTCTTC CASSPPSGGSYNEQFF
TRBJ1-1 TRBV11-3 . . TGTGCCAGCAGCCCTATAGACAGAGAAGCTTTCTTT CASSPIDREAFF
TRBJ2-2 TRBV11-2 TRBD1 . TGTGCCAGCAGCTACAGACAGGGGAACACCGGGGAGCTGTTTTTT CASSYRQGNTGELFF
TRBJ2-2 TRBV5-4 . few TGTGCCAGCAGGAGGTCGGGGGCTACCCCCACCGGGGAGCTGTTTTTT CASRRSGATPTGELFF
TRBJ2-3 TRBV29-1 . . TGCAGCGTTGAAGGGGGTAACGGGATCACGGATACGCAGTATTTT CSVEGGNGITDTQYF
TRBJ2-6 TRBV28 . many TGTGCCAGCAGAACTACAGGCGACGGGGCCAACGTCCTGACTTTC CASRTTGDGANVLTF